This entry describes one T cell receptor beta chain. Patients in Seattle were enrolled during active infection, then followed longitudinally. Assay: immunoSEQ multiplex PCR; the TCRdb copy retains only in-frame clones and omits some. Of a few hundred thousand clones in the sample, about 90% were seen once. The source of the sample is a study of blood T cell repertoires in COVID-19. V gave up 1 base and J gave up 8 bases; unmatched junction bases: 11. Per germline, CDR1 SGHTA and CDR2 FQGTGA. The CDR3 runs 17 residues. The sequencing sample was made of peripheral blood. The TCR comes from a woman aged 70 to 79 with COVID-19, enrolled during active disease. The rearrangement joins TRBV7-3 to TRBJ2-1; 10 bases align to TRBD2. The CDR3 is CASSLIRTSGSFDEQFF. DNA of the CDR3: TGTGCCAGCAGCTTAATTAGGACTAGCGGCTCTTTCGATGAGCAGTTCTTC.